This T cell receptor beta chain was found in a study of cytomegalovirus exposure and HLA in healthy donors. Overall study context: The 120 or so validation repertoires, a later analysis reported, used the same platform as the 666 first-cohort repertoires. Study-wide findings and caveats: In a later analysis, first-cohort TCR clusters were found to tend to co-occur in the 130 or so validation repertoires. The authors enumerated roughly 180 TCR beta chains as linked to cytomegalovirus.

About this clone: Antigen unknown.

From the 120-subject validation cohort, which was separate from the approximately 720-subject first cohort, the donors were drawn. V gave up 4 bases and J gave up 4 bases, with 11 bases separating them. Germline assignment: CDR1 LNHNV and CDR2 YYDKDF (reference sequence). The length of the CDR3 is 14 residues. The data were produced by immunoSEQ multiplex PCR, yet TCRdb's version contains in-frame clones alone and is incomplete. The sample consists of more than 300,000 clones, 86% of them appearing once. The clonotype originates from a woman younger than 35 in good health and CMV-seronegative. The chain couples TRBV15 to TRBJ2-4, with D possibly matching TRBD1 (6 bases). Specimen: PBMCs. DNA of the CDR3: TGTGCCACCAGCATGGGGACACATAAAAACATTCAGTACTTC. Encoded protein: CATSMGTHKNIQYF.